The 5 T cell receptor beta chains below come from one sample, sequenced in a study of blood T cell repertoires in COVID-19. TCRdb's table, derived via immunoSEQ multiplex PCR, lists solely in-frame clones and lacks some. Here the sample spans a few hundred thousand clones, 70% to 90% being singletons. Sequencing was done on a sample of peripheral blood. The receptor set was obtained from a woman aged 25 to 39 with COVID-19, enrolled during active disease.

The chain has TRBV27 and TRBJ1-2, with D hard to call. The length of the CDR3 is 13 residues. The V end was cut by 3 bases, the J end by 7 bases, with 12 bases between. Germline-derived CDR1 and CDR2 are MNHEY and SMNVEV (reference sequence). The CDR3 DNA is TGTGCCAGCAGTTTTGATCGGGGTTCTGGCTACACCTTC. Protein sequence: CASSFDRGSGYTF.

The chain has TRBV4-1 and TRBJ2-7; 9 nucleotides agree with TRBD2. J was trimmed by 3 bases and V by 7 bases; bases with no gene match: 16. Germline values: CDR1 MGHRA, CDR2 YSYEKL. This CDR3 is built from 17 residues. The CDR3 sequence is CASTRIAGVCPGYEQYV. The CDR3 DNA reads as TGCGCCAGCACCCGTATAGCGGGAGTTTGTCCGGGCTACGAGCAGTACGTC.

The gene calls are TRBV7-9 and TRBJ2-1; the match to TRBD2 covers 7 bases. The V gene end was trimmed by 2 bases and the J gene end by 9 bases; junction bases not matched to a gene: 10. The germline CDR1 and CDR2 sequences are SEHNR and FQNEAQ (reference sequence). The CDR3 runs 15 residues. The CDR3, as DNA: TGTGCCAGCAGCTTACAGCGGGGATCCGCGGGTGAGCAGTTCTTC. It codes for CASSLQRGSAGEQFF.

This sequence joins TRBV7-2 and TRBJ1-2; D might be TRBD1 (6 bases). V lost 3 bases and J lost 0, with 8 bases in between. Germline-derived CDR1 and CDR2 are SGHTA and FQGNSA. The CDR3 contains 14 residues. CDR3 nucleotides: TGTGCCAGCAGCTTGACAGGCTCTAACTATGGCTACACCTTC. Translation: CASSLTGSNYGYTF.

This rearrangement joins TRBV6-6 to TRBJ1-6; 7 nucleotides match TRBD1. The CDR3 is 13 residues long. Per the germline V gene, CDR1 is MNHNY and CDR2 is SVGAGI (reference sequence). V gave up 6 bases and J gave up 10 bases; unmatched junction bases: 6. CDR3 sequence reads: CASRGQAGSPLHF. In DNA form, the CDR3 reads TGTGCCAGCAGAGGACAGGCGGGATCACCCCTCCACTTT.